One T cell receptor (beta chain) is described in this entry. The sample is drawn from a study of response to subunit inactivated influenza vaccine. This CDR3 region has 15 residues. V lost 2 bases, J lost 0 bases, and 10 bases lay in between. The germline V gene encodes CDR1 SNHLY and CDR2 FYNNEI. Using its own MiXCR run on the RT-PCR reads, TCRdb lists one record per CDR3 protein. The data hold hundreds of thousands of distinct CDR3 sequences, with roughly 10% observed a single time. Source: PBMCs from blood, taken on the day of vaccination. The TCR sequence derives from a man in his fifties or sixties who received an inactivated influenza vaccine. This chain connects TRBV2 to TRBJ1-1, with a possible D match to TRBD1 (6 bases). The CDR3 region has the DNA TGTGCCAGCAGTGAAATGGCAGGGGTGAACACTGAAGCTTTCTTT. Protein: CASSEMAGVNTEAFF.